Included here is one T cell receptor beta chain sequence, with context. This clonotype was seen ten or more times. This receptor's antigen is unknown. Mismatch with germline at one junction end may stem from a read error. The sample originates from a study of regulatory T cells in long-lasting Graves disease (dated by TCRdb to 2020 to 2023). For context, the study as a whole: Antithyroid drugs had been taken for less than 3 months by newly diagnosed Graves' disease patients. The study was conducted in China and was registered as a clinical trial. A total of roughly 35 samples underwent TCR sequencing: about 13 from persistent and about 20 from newly diagnosed Graves' disease patients. Persistent Graves' disease patients were compared with newly diagnosed Graves' disease patients by peripheral blood TCR sequencing and RNA sequencing.

Study-wide findings and limitations: Only peripheral blood was studied, because thyroid tissue, the primary lesion, was inaccessible. Persistent disease showed preferential use of TRBV28, TRBJ1-2 and TRBJ2-5, whereas newly diagnosed disease favored TRBV20-1 and TRBJ2-1. The small sample size was acknowledged by the authors as a limitation that may reduce accuracy. Only the TCR beta chain was sequenced and analyzed. A larger number of public clonotypes was shared among persistent patients (around 2,700) than among newly diagnosed patients (around 880). Lower TCR Shannon entropy and fewer highly expanded clones were observed in persistent Graves' disease patients than in newly diagnosed patients, which suggested clonal expansion.

Library preparation employed multiplex PCR. TCRdb records Illumina HiSeq 4000 as the sequencer. iRepertoire HTBI primers and Arm-PCR amplification of CDR3 regions were used to construct TCR beta libraries. Gel purification was performed on PCR products prior to sequencing. On the study's bioinformatics: Gene usage analysis of CDR3 amino acid clonotypes relied on the roughly 64 TRBV and about 15 TRBJ segments identified across samples. Filtered high-quality paired reads were merged into contigs using COPE and FqMerger. BLAST was used to align contigs to IMGT TRBV, TRBD and TRBJ reference genes, and CDR3 was defined according to IMGT. Any clonotype with a frequency above 0.1% was classified as a highly expanded clone. Shannon entropy served as the measure of repertoire diversity, while the Gini coefficient captured V-J evenness. A clonotype was considered public if more than one individual shared it. TCRdb applied fastp at Q25 and MiXCR to the public reads, then kept only in-frame beta chains. Entries are consolidated by CDR3 protein sequence, retaining the most common genes and DNA. The V and J calls, along with clone size, are taken from TCRdb and not from the paper's own processing. The sample table contains 250,000 or so distinct CDR3 sequences; only one count was recorded for around 18% of them. Of the sample, 12% to 15% is held by the ten largest clones.

According to the germline V gene, CDR1 reads SGHRS and CDR2 reads YFSETQ. Taken from cysteine to phenylalanine, the CDR3 has 11 residues. Only the CDR3 portion is preserved as DNA: 33 bases, with reading frame beginning at the first base. The time point label, read with the paper, signifies: newly diagnosed GD, antithyroid drugs for less than 3 months. RNA was extracted from PBMCs in TRIzol for both TCR sequencing and RNA sequencing. Graves' disease was diagnosed according to American Thyroid Association guidelines. Recruitment of patients was carried out at an endocrinology department in Xi'an, China. From each patient, 7.5 to 10 milliliters of peripheral blood was collected into an EDTA anticoagulant tube. Ficoll Paque Plus density gradient separation was used to isolate PBMCs, and no additional T cell sorting was done. An Agilent 2100 Bioanalyzer and agarose gel were used to assess RNA quality, and a NanoDrop 2000 was used to measure RNA concentration.

A further study also used this sample, focusing on T cells in Graves' hyperthyroidism and ophthalmopathy. As the second publication notes: Stable Graves' hyperthyroidism was defined as no progression to ophthalmopathy during 18 months of follow-up. The hyperthyroidism patients were between 18 and 65 years old and newly diagnosed, with a disease duration of less than 2 months. Patients with uncontrolled infections, other autoimmune diseases, pregnancy or lactation were excluded. Diagnoses were established on the basis of clinical symptoms, serum thyroxine and TRAb, thyroid ultrasound, and orbital computed tomography. For the first round of RT-PCR on the TCR CDR3, the HTBI primer set was used together with the Qiagen OneStep RT-PCR kit. Most expanded thyroid clonotypes (frequency above 0.001) were also detected in blood, suggesting blood repertoires may reflect thyroid immune responses. A 13 V-J signature model separated ophthalmopathy from stable hyperthyroidism, with approximately 87% sensitivity and about 81% specificity in cross-validation and 80%/75% in testing. In validation, the model predicted progression to ophthalmopathy with just under 71% sensitivity and 72% to 85% specificity, a median of 6.5 months before onset. To identify TCR V-J signatures that set the groups apart, the researchers used a discovery cohort of 100 patients, made up of 40 to 45 with Graves' ophthalmopathy and about 59 with stable Graves' hyperthyroidism. An independent validation cohort of fewer than 20 hyperthyroidism patients and 17 patients who later progressed to ophthalmopathy tested prospective prediction of ophthalmopathy. For training and testing, the 100 or so patients in the discovery cohort were randomly divided in a 7:3 ratio. In six Graves' hyperthyroidism patients, the study also compared T-cell repertoires from thyroid tissue with T-cell repertoires from blood. After blood sampling, hyperthyroidism patients were treated with methimazole at a starting dose of 30 mg daily, and ophthalmopathy patients were treated with high-dose intravenous methylprednisolone. Libraries were constructed in a second round of multiplex PCR, after which size selection and purification were carried out. The libraries were sequenced on an Illumina HiSeq2000 using paired-end 100 bp reads. SOAPnuke was used to process the raw data, throwing out any read that contained adapters or uncalled bases, had a mean Phred below 15, or lacked an exact constant-primer or identifier match. High-quality paired reads were merged with COPE v1.2.5, and unique nucleotide sequences were defined as clonotypes. MiTCR v1.1 was used to align the clonotypes against IMGT TRBV, TRBD and TRBJ reference segments. The analysis was restricted to V-J combinations with a frequency above 0.0001, which together covered just over 98% of the repertoires. The TCS score was defined as the ratio of F50 (clonal expansion) to E x V (chaos), calculated using BLOSUM62-based TCRdist between CDR3 peptides within each V-J. Welch's t-statistics and random forest reduced roughly 530 V-J features to some 14, which were used in a naive Bayes classifier (R e1071). No statistical method was used to fix the sample size in advance, and group allocation was not hidden from the investigators. TCR Vbeta CDR3 sequencing of 135 peripheral blood samples (around 45 ophthalmopathy, 70 to 85 hyperthyroidism and some 17 progressor patients) is reported in the paper.

This clonotype was obtained from a woman under 40 with Graves disease. Donor details come from another sample of the same person, matched by shared clones. Rearrangement joined TRBV5-1 to TRBJ1-1, with no reliable assignment of the D segment. Sequencing was performed on peripheral blood mononuclear cells (PBMCs), taken at new diagnosis, from a patient treated with antithyroid drugs. The CDR3 protein is CASSGNTEAFF. The nucleotide sequence is given as TGTGCCAGCAGTGGGAACACTGAAGCTTTCTTT.